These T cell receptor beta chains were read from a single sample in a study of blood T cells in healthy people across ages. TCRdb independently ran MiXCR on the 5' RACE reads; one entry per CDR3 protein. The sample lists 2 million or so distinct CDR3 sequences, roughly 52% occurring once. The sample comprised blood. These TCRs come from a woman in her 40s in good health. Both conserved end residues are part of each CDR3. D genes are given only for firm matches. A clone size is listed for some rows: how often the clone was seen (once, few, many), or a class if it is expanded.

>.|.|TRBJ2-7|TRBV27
TGTGCCAGCAGTGACCGAACAGGGTTCGCCTACGAGCAGTACTTC
CASSDRTGFAYEQYF
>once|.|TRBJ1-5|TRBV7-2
TGTGCCAGCAGTTACAGGGTGTCGGGCAATCAGCCCCAGCATTTT
CASSYRVSGNQPQHF
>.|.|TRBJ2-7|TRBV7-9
TGTGCCAGCAGCTATGGGACCGTCGTTCTGGTAGGCGAGCAGTACTTC
CASSYGTVVLVGEQYF
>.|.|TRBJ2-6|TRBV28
TGTGCCAGCAGCCGTTGCCCGGGAGGGGCCAACGTCCTGACTTTC
CASSRCPGGANVLTF
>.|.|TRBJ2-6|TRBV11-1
TGTGCCAGCAGCTTACAAGGGACCGCCTCTGGGGCCAACGTCCTGACTTTC
CASSLQGTASGANVLTF
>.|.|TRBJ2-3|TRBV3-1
TGTGCCAGCAGCCAAGAACAAGGATCTAGCACAGATACGCAGTATTTT
CASSQEQGSSTDTQYF
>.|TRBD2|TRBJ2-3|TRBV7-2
TGTGCCAGCAGCTTATGGTCGGGGGGGCCCTCAGATACGCAGTATTTT
CASSLWSGGPSDTQYF
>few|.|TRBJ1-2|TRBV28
TGTGCCAGCAGTTTAGGTCGATGGAGTGGCTACACCTTC
CASSLGRWSGYTF
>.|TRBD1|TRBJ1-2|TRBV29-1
TGCAGCGTTGAAGCCGGGACAGGCAACGATCGGTACACCTTC
CSVEAGTGNDRYTF
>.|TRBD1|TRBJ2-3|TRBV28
TGTGCCAGCAGTTTTGGACAGGGGGCCTACACAGATACGCAGTATTTT
CASSFGQGAYTDTQYF
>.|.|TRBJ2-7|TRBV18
TGTGCCAGCTCACCAACAACAGATTACGAGCAGTACTTC
CASSPTTDYEQYF
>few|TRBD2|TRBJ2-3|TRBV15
TGTGCCACCAGCCCCCAGGGGGTAGCGGGGGGCGGCGCAGATACGCAGTATTTT
CATSPQGVAGGGADTQYF
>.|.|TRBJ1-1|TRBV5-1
TGCGCCAGCAGCCCCCTTGGGGGGAACACTGAAGCTTTCTTT
CASSPLGGNTEAFF
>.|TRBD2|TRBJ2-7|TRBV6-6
TGTGCCAGCAGTTACTCGAGCGGGACCTACAATGAGCAGTACTTC
CASSYSSGTYNEQYF
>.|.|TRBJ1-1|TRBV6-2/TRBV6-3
TGTGCCAGCAGTTACGGGCCGACAGCGAGGAACACTGAAGCTTTCTTT
CASSYGPTARNTEAFF
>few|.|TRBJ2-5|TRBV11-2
TGTGCCAGCAGCTTATGGGATGTCGAGACCCAGTACTTC
CASSLWDVETQYF
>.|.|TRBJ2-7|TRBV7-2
TGTGCCAGCAGCCGGGGCGCGGACTACGAGCAGTACTTC
CASSRGADYEQYF
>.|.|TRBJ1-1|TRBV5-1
TGCGCCAGCGGTCGGGCGGACACTGAAGCTTTCTTT
CASGRADTEAFF
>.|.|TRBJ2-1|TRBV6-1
TGTGCCAGCAGTGAAACCCGGGTAAAGGCAGGGGTTATGGCCAATGAGCAGTTCTTC
CASSETRVKAGVMANEQFF
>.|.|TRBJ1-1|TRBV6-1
TGTGCCAGCAATAGACAGTCTACTGAAGCTTTCTTT
CASNRQSTEAFF
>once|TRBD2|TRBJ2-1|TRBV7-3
TGTGCCAGCAGCTCCCGGACTAGCGGCCCCTACAATGAGCAGTTCTTC
CASSSRTSGPYNEQFF
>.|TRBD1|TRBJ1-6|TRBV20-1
TGCAGTGCTCCAATTACCGGGACAGGGAGGTCACCCCTCCACTTT
CSAPITGTGRSPLHF
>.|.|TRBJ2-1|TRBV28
TGTGCCAGCAGTCCATCCGTCGGGCGCGAGCAGTTCTTC
CASSPSVGREQFF
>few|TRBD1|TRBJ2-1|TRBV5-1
TGCGCCAGCAGTGGGGGACAGCCTGGGAAGAATGAGCAGTTCTTC
CASSGGQPGKNEQFF
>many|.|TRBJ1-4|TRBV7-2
TGTGCCAGCAGCACCCAGAGCAGGGGAGTAACTAATGAAAAACTGTTTTTT
CASSTQSRGVTNEKLFF
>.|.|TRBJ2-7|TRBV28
TGTGCCACCCGGACACTTCCGTACGAGCAGTACTTC
CATRTLPYEQYF
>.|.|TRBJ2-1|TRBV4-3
TGCGCCAGCAGCCAAGCGTCTGGTAACTACAATGAGCAGTTCTTC
CASSQASGNYNEQFF
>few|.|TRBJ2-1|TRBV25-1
TGTGCCAGCAGTAGGGTTGAGCAGTTCTTC
CASSRVEQFF
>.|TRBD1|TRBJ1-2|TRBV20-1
TGCAGTGCTAGAGGTGGGGACGGACAGGCTAACTATGGCTACACCTTC
CSARGGDGQANYGYTF
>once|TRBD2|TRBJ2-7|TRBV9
TGTGCCAGCAGCGCCCGCCCCTGGACTAGCGGGTCAGGTGAGCAGTACTTC
CASSARPWTSGSGEQYF
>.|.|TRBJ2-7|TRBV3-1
TGTGCCAGCAGCCAAGCCAACAGGGTTGCCTACGAGCAGTACTTC
CASSQANRVAYEQYF
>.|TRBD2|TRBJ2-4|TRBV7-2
TGTGCCAGCAGCTTAGGCGAGTTAGCGGGGCAAAACATTCAGTACTTC
CASSLGELAGQNIQYF
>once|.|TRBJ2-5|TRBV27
TGTGCCAGCAGACCACAGGGGGGGGTACAAGAGACCCAGTACTTC
CASRPQGGVQETQYF
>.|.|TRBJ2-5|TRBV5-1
TGCGCCAGCAGCTTGGCAAGCCAGGGCGATGAGCAGTACTTC
CASSLASQGDEQYF
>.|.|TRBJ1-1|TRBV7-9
TGTGCCAGCCTCCTCCGAGGCGCTGAAGCTTTCTTT
CASLLRGAEAFF
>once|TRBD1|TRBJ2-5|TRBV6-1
TGTGCCAGCAGTGATCGGGACAGGGGGTCAAATGAGCAGTACTTC
CASSDRDRGSNEQYF
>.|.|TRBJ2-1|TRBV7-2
TGTGCCAGCGGCTTATATCGGGTCGATGAGCAGTTCTTC
CASGLYRVDEQFF
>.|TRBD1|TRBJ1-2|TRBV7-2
TGTGCCAGCAACCAAAACAGGGGAACTAACTATGGCTACACCTTC
CASNQNRGTNYGYTF
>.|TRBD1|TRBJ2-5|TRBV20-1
TGCAGTGCTAGTAGGGCTCGGGACAGGGGGCGGGAGACCCAGTACTTC
CSASRARDRGRETQYF
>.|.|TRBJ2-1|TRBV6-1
TGTGCCAGCATTTATGAAAGCTCCTACAATGAGCAGTTCTTC
CASIYESSYNEQFF
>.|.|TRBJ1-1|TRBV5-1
TGCGCCAGCGGATTAGGGCCCCCTGACACTGAAGCTTTCTTT
CASGLGPPDTEAFF
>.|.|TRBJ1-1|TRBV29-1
TGCAGCGTTGAATTTGGTTCAGGGACCACTGAAGCTTTCTTT
CSVEFGSGTTEAFF
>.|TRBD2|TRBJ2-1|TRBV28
TGTGCCAGCAGTTCCGGACTAGCGGGGGGTGGCGGCTACAATGAGCAGTTCTTC
CASSSGLAGGGGYNEQFF
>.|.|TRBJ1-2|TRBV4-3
TGCGCCAGCAGAAGAGGAGGGGGCTATGGCTACACCTTC
CASRRGGGYGYTF
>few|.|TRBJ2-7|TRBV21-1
TGTGCCAGCAGCAGTTTTGCGGTCCAGAGCTCCTACGAGCAGTACTTC
CASSSFAVQSSYEQYF
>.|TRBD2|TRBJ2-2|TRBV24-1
TGTGCCACCGGGGGACTAGCGGGGACTACACCCGGGGAGCTGTTTTTT
CATGGLAGTTPGELFF
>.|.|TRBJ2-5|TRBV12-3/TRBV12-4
TGTGCCAGCAGGCCCTCCCAGGGGAAGTGGACCCAGTACTTC
CASRPSQGKWTQYF
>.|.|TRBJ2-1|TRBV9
TGTGCCAGCAGCGTATCAGACTACAATGAGCAGTTCTTC
CASSVSDYNEQFF
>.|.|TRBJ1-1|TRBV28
TGTGCCAGCAGTTTGGCAGAAATGGTCATGAACACTGAAGCTTTCTTT
CASSLAEMVMNTEAFF